A selection of T cell receptor beta chains follows, all from one sample in a study of blood T cell repertoires in COVID-19. This table comes from immunoSEQ multiplex PCR, and its TCRdb copy is limited to in-frame clones, with some not included. The sample includes roughly 120,000 clones, 70% to 90% of them seen just once. The sample taken for sequencing was peripheral blood. These receptors were taken from a man aged 65 to 79 who had recovered from COVID-19. Each CDR3 is given without its conserved first and last residue.

v_gene	j_gene	CDR3aa
TRBV9	TRBJ1-2	ASSDNPGDRGYYGYT
TRBV6-5	TRBJ1-2	ASRRRQGADGYT
TRBV6-6	TRBJ1-1	ASSFPSGGSTEAF
TRBV5-1	TRBJ2-2	ASSFFLDSVLVPGELF
TRBV12-3/TRBV12-4	TRBJ1-6	ASRQGYNSPLH
TRBV6-5	TRBJ1-2	ASSEGQGGGYGYT
TRBV5-4	TRBJ1-6	ASSGAQGNSPLH
TRBV18	TRBJ1-6	ASSPVDRLNSPLH
TRBV30	TRBJ2-2	AWSYPGTRTGELF
TRBV30	TRBJ1-6	AWSPPGHINSPLH
TRBV29-1	TRBJ1-2	SAAPANYGYT
TRBV19	TRBJ2-5	ATEDRDRETQY
TRBV9	TRBJ2-2	ASSLTGMDTGELF
TRBV5-8	TRBJ2-3	ASKPDRASTDTQY
TRBV5-1	TRBJ2-5	ASSLAIGGGQETQY
TRBV4-1	TRBJ2-3	ASSRLGGGSTDTQY
TRBV2	TRBJ2-3	ASSEVGGGATDTQY
TRBV7-3	TRBJ2-2	ASSLQAGTSGGTGELF
TRBV5-1	TRBJ1-1	ASSPTGGMNTEAF
TRBV6-5	TRBJ2-3	ASSLAGPSTDTQY
TRBV27	TRBJ2-1	ASRPWGELYNEQF
TRBV10-3	TRBJ2-7	AISDQRHYEQY
TRBV28	TRBJ1-1	ATTPAGPMNTEAF
TRBV27	TRBJ2-1	ASSLDIELAGRNEQF
TRBV7-2	TRBJ2-2	ASSLAGNTGELF
TRBV19	TRBJ1-4	ASRPQQGAGNEKLF
TRBV15	TRBJ1-3	ATSRAGGRSGNTIY
TRBV6-1	TRBJ1-1	ASSELVTGNTEAF
TRBV19	TRBJ1-5	ASSAFRGYSNQPQH
TRBV2	TRBJ1-6	ASSNREPAFGSPLH
TRBV6-5	TRBJ2-2	ASSYSTGGAAGELF
TRBV28	TRBJ1-5	ASSFLTGNQPQH
TRBV2	TRBJ1-4	ASRRWTGEGEKLF
TRBV4-1	TRBJ2-2	ASSLTTGVTGELF
TRBV11-2	TRBJ2-3	ASSSPVGGPTDTQY
TRBV6-6	TRBJ1-6	ASSDRQGYNSPLH
TRBV6-2/TRBV6-3	TRBJ2-1	ASSLGGTSGAGYNEQF
TRBV28	TRBJ1-2	ASRGDFYGYT
TRBV3-1/TRBV3-2	TRBJ1-6	ASSQEQYNSPLH
TRBV11-2	TRBJ2-4	ASSTGSAKNIQY
TRBV28	TRBJ1-5	ASHEFRGGQPQH
TRBV5-1	TRBJ2-7	ASSQGSGEQY
TRBV20-1	TRBJ1-6	SASSGYYNSPLH
TRBV7-2	TRBJ1-1	ASSPYGGYTEAF
TRBV10-3	TRBJ1-2	AISESQGANYGYT
TRBV24-1	TRBJ1-1	ATSDQGHLNTEAF
TRBV6-5	TRBJ2-2	ASSGSRTGELF
TRBV7-3	TRBJ2-5	ASSLTGGDRETQY
TRBV7-2	TRBJ1-2	ASSLDRGRVGYT
TRBV4-2	TRBJ2-4	ASSQDRGGAKNIQY
TRBV6-1	TRBJ2-7	ASSEHGDEQY
TRBV27	TRBJ1-5	ASSLGDGPGQPQH
TRBV6-6	TRBJ2-5	ASRTAGGSETQY
TRBV15	TRBJ2-7	ATSSRTGTTYEQY
TRBV2	TRBJ1-3	ASSEQASIGNTIY